This passage covers 12 T cell receptor beta chains from one sample sequenced in a study of identifying expanded T cells in peripheral blood. Measured with immunoSEQ multiplex PCR; TCRdb has only the in-frame clones, and not every one. This table holds about 100,000 clones, over 75% found once. The specimen was blood. The receptors originated from a person aged 18 to 75 in good health.

The genes are TRBV5-6 and TRBJ1-3, with D possibly TRBD1 on 5 matching bases. From germline, CDR1 is SGHDT and CDR2 YYEEEE. Trimming removed 2 bases from V and 2 bases from J, with 14 bases in between. This CDR3 contains 16 residues. CDR3 protein: CASSFGTEFTGNTIYF. In DNA, the CDR3 is TGTGCCAGCAGCTTCGGGACGGAGTTTACTGGAAACACCATATATTTT.

The chain couples TRBV10-3 to TRBJ1-1; TRBD1 matches 7 bases. CDR1 is ENHRY, CDR2 SYGVKD, per germline. The ends lost 5 bases at V and 4 bases at J; junction bases unmatched: 16. This CDR3 region has 17 residues. The CDR3 nucleotides read TGTGCCATCAGTCGAAACGGACGACAGGGATCGGGCACTGAAGCTTTCTTT. Translating it yields CAISRNGRQGSGTEAFF.

V and J are TRBV6-1 and TRBJ2-5; D gene ambiguous. Germline V CDR1 and CDR2: MNHNS, SASEGT. CDR3 length: 13 amino acids. V gave up 9 bases and J gave up 4 bases, with 15 bases separating them. Written as DNA, the CDR3 is TGTGCCAGATCCCGGCAGGTGGGAGAGACCCAGTACTTC. Amino acid sequence: CARSRQVGETQYF.

The gene calls are TRBV19 and TRBJ1-1, with D possibly being TRBD1 (5 bases). Trimming shortened V by 7 bases and J by 1 base, and 13 bases separated the two germline ends. This CDR3 spans 14 amino acids. CDR1 LNHDA and CDR2 SQIVND come from the germline V gene (reference sequence). CDR3 DNA sequence: TGTGCCAGTACCAGAGACAGTGGGAACACTGAAGCTTTCTTT. Translating it yields CASTRDSGNTEAFF.

The chain combines TRBV9 with TRBJ2-1; 7 nucleotides agree with TRBD1. V shed 0 bases and J 6 bases; nucleotides not matched to a gene: 12. CDR1 and CDR2 from the germline V gene are SGDLS and YYNGEE. The CDR3 is 17 residues long. CDR3: CASSVGFVGTAFNEQFF. The CDR3 DNA sequence: TGTGCCAGCAGCGTAGGGTTCGTCGGGACAGCCTTCAATGAGCAGTTCTTC.

The chain links TRBV6-5 to TRBJ1-2; 7 bases match TRBD1. The CDR3 loop spans 14 amino acids. The junction had 8 bases not matched to a gene; V was cut back by 5 bases and J by 5 bases. Germline V gene data show CDR1 as MNHEY and CDR2 as SVGAGI. Written as DNA, the CDR3 is TGTGCCAGCAGTACCGATAGACAGGGATATGGCTACACCTTC. This translates into CASSTDRQGYGYTF.

The CDR3 nucleotides are TGCGCCAGCAGCTTGACCAAGAACACCGGGGAGCTGTTTTTT. Protein product: CASSLTKNTGELFF. The genes are TRBV5-1 and TRBJ2-2; D gene uncertain. The ends were cut back, 1 base at V and 1 base at J, with 5 bases in the middle. The germline gives CDR1 SGHRS, CDR2 YFSETQ. The CDR3 has 14 amino acids.

This sequence joins TRBV19 and TRBJ1-2; 9 bases line up with TRBD1. Per germline, CDR1 LNHDA and CDR2 SQIVND (reference sequence). Losses at the gene ends were 5 bases for V and 8 bases for J; bases not matched to a gene: 15. The CDR3 has 16 residues. The CDR3 region has the DNA TGTGCCAGTAGTCCCTCCTCGGGACAGGGAGGAGTCGGCTACACCTTC. It is translated as CASSPSSGQGGVGYTF.

The chain carries TRBV7-8 and TRBJ1-6; D ambiguous. V lost 1 base and J lost 10, with 8 bases in between. Germline V gives CDR1 SGHVS, CDR2 FQNEAQ. There are 13 residues in the CDR3. The CDR3 reads CASSLDRNSPLHF. CDR3 nucleotide sequence: TGTGCCAGCAGCTTAGACAGAAACTCACCCCTCCACTTT.

This chain uses TRBV5-1 with TRBJ2-7, with TRBD2 identical over 8 bases. This CDR3 is 14 amino acids long. Trimming cost V 5 bases and J 2 bases; bases outside gene matches: 6. Germline CDR1 SGHRS, CDR2 YFSETQ. DNA for the CDR3: TGCGCCAGCAGTATCACGGGGGGGACCTACGAGCAGTACTTC. Encoded protein: CASSITGGTYEQYF.

The chain joins TRBV7-9 to TRBJ1-1, with D hard to call. The CDR3 is made up of 15 amino acids. CDR1 is SEHNR and CDR2 is FQNEAQ in the germline V gene (reference sequence). V was pared by 3 bases and J by 3 bases, with 14 bases between. This CDR3 is CASSFGRQGYTEAFF. In nucleotides, the CDR3 is TGTGCCAGCAGCTTTGGACGACAAGGATACACTGAAGCTTTCTTT.

The chain carries TRBV7-9 and TRBJ2-1; D may be TRBD2 (6 bases). This CDR3 has 16 amino acids. Trimming stripped 2 bases from V and 1 base from J, with 12 bases between. CDR1 and CDR2 from the germline V gene are SEHNR and FQNEAQ (reference sequence). CDR3 nucleotides: TGTGCCAGCAGCTTACAAGGGCGGGGTTCCTACAATGAGCAGTTCTTC. Its translation: CASSLQGRGSYNEQFF.